This T cell receptor (beta chain) was observed in a study of T-cell reconstitution after alpha-beta-depleted transplantation in children. TCRbeta library construction was performed incorporating unique molecular identifiers. TCRdb recomputed calls from the PCR reads with MiXCR, one row per CDR3 protein. Found here are approximately 240,000 distinct CDR3 sequences, about a tenth of them singletons; the top ten hold over 5%. The TCR comes from a human donor who donated a stem cell graft to a child with acute lymphoblastic leukemia. This specimen consisted of PBMCs from the stem cell graft donor, obtained from the stem cell graft.

In DNA form, the CDR3 reads TGTGCCAGCAGCAGGACAATTTTGGATACGCAGTATTTT. Its translation: CASSRTILDTQYF. The genes are TRBV7-8 and TRBJ2-3; TRBD1 is a possible D gene (5 bases). The CDR3 spans 13 residues. Germline V lookup: CDR1 SGHVS, CDR2 FQNEAQ. V lost 5 bases to trimming and J lost 6 bases, with 12 bases between them.